One and the same sample provided the 17 T cell receptor beta chains below, sequenced in a study of beta chain features in type 1 diabetes (dated by TCRdb to 2017 to 2018). Library preparation employed the immunoSEQ multiplex PCR assay. The entire isolated RNA was reverse transcribed using the High Capacity cDNA Reverse Transcription Kit, and thus expressed TCRB transcripts were sequenced. The table comes from immuneACCESS by way of TCRdb, which keeps in-frame sequences with V and J called. Part of the clones is missing from these tables; in studies checked, under half for an unresolved V gene and the rest for unknown reasons. The sample data list under 950,000 clones, and 17% of these were observed just once. The ten top clones hold about 0.02% of the sample. What was sequenced was naive CD4+ T cells from blood. The sample's cell subset or site label, in plain terms: true naive CD4+ T cells. These receptors all come from a woman between 18 and 29 years old in good health.

This clone was observed a handful of times. The chain uses TRBV19 and TRBJ1-2; D might be TRBD1 (5 bases). This CDR3 is built from 17 residues. Trimming took off 5 bases at V and 4 bases at J, with 23 bases between the two ends. CDR1 LNHDA and CDR2 SQIVND come from the germline V gene (reference sequence). CDR3 nucleotides: TGTGCCAGTAGTTTACCCGGGACTCAGAGAACCGCCTATGGCTACACCTTC. Protein product: CASSLPGTQRTAYGYTF.

This clone was counted a few times. The J gene is TRBJ2-1, the V gene TRBV5-1; TRBD2 matches 9 bases. This CDR3 is 18 amino acids long. Trimming took 3 bases from V and 1 from J; bases not matched to a gene: 11. CDR1 is SGHRS, CDR2 YFSETQ, per germline. In DNA form, the CDR3 reads TGCGCCAGCAGCTCCATAAAGCTAGCGGGAAAATCCTACAATGAGCAGTTCTTC. It translates to CASSSIKLAGKSYNEQFF. The full variable domain, its missing parts supplied by reference TRBV5-1 and TRBJ2-1, is KAGVTQTPRYLIKTRGQQVTLSCSPISGHRSVSWYQQTPGQGLQFLFEYFSETQRNKGNFPGRFSGRQFSNSRSEMNVSTLELGDSALYLCASSSIKLAGKSYNEQFFGPGTRLTVL.

This clone was observed a few times. The rearrangement links TRBV5-1 to TRBJ2-7; D not resolved. V shed 0 bases and J shed 5 bases, with 12 bases lying between them. The CDR3 is 14 residues long. Germline V CDR1 and CDR2: SGHRS, YFSETQ. The CDR3: CASSLGRIRHEQYF. The CDR3 bases are TGCGCCAGCAGCTTGGGAAGGATTCGTCACGAGCAGTACTTC. Drawing the rest from reference TRBV5-1 and TRBJ2-7, the complete variable domain is KAGVTQTPRYLIKTRGQQVTLSCSPISGHRSVSWYQQTPGQGLQFLFEYFSETQRNKGNFPGRFSGRQFSNSRSEMNVSTLELGDSALYLCASSLGRIRHEQYFGPGTRLTVT.

J is TRBJ2-5 and V is TRBV5-1; D not resolved. The V end lost 6 bases, the J end lost 7 bases, and 19 bases lay between the germline ends. Germline CDR1 and CDR2: SGHRS and YFSETQ. The CDR3 is 14 residues long. The CDR3 DNA reads as TGCGCCAGCAAGGAAGGGCCCGCGGCCCGGACCCAGTACTTC. Translated, it gives CASKEGPAARTQYF.

This chain links TRBV27 with TRBJ2-5; D uncertain. Germline V CDR1 and CDR2: MNHEY, SMNVEV (reference sequence). V lost 5 bases, J lost 5 bases, and 15 bases lay in between. This CDR3 contains 14 residues. The CDR3 spells CASSTGTLGETQYF. As DNA, the CDR3 is TGTGCCAGCAGTACCGGAACCCTCGGGGAGACCCAGTACTTC.

Only a few counts were recorded for this clone. The chain recombines TRBV2 with TRBJ2-1; D gene ambiguous. CDR1 and CDR2 from the germline V gene are SNHLY and FYNNEI. This CDR3 is 14 amino acids long. Deletions cut 1 base from V and 1 base from J, with 5 bases between. The CDR3 DNA follows: TGTGCCAGCAGTGAAGACTTTTCCTACAATGAGCAGTTCTTC. Amino acid sequence: CASSEDFSYNEQFF.

This rearrangement joins TRBV28 to TRBJ2-1, with 11 bases identical to TRBD2. The junction had 6 bases not matched to a gene; V was cut back by 5 bases and J by 6 bases. The CDR3 spans 15 residues. Germline CDR1 MDHEN, CDR2 SYDVKM. The CDR3 DNA sequence: TGTGCCAGCAGTCTTAGCGGGAGGGCCAGCAATGAGCAGTTCTTC. Protein sequence: CASSLSGRASNEQFF.

The chain is built from TRBV6-6 and TRBJ1-2; D not certain. Germline assignment: CDR1 MNHNY and CDR2 SVGAGI (reference sequence). The CDR3 length is 14 residues. V lost 0 bases and J lost 8, with 13 bases in between. CDR3 coding DNA: TGTGCCAGCAGTTACTCAACCGCCGCCGGGGGCTACACCTTC. This translates into CASSYSTAAGGYTF.

The chain is built from TRBV10-3 and TRBJ2-4; D is perhaps TRBD2 (6 bases). Germline values: CDR1 ENHRY, CDR2 SYGVKD. The CDR3 contains 17 residues. V dropped 3 bases and J dropped 0 bases, with 15 bases sitting between them. CDR3 coding DNA: TGTGCCATCAGTGATACGGCGGGAATCATAGCCAAAAACATTCAGTACTTC. It is translated as CAISDTAGIIAKNIQYF.

This clone was seen a handful of times. The CDR3 is CASSRMVGEQFF. The CDR3 region has the DNA TGTGCCAGCAGTCGTATGGTGGGTGAGCAGTTCTTC. This chain links TRBV6-1 with TRBJ2-1; D is undetermined. The CDR3 is 12 amino acids. The germline V gene has CDR1 MNHNS and CDR2 SASEGT. V lost 5 bases, J lost 9 bases, and 11 bases lay in between.

This rearrangement joins TRBV6-6 to TRBJ2-7, with D uncertain. Germline V gene data show CDR1 as MNHNY and CDR2 as SVGAGI (reference sequence). CDR3 length: 14 amino acids. Trimming took off 4 bases at V and 2 bases at J, with 12 bases between the two ends. CDR3 region: CASSSGGTTYEQYF. The CDR3 DNA follows: TGTGCCAGCAGTTCGGGCGGAACAACCTACGAGCAGTACTTC.

This clone came up a few times. The V gene is TRBV5-1, the J gene TRBJ1-4; D is perhaps TRBD1 (6 bases). This CDR3 has 14 amino acids. Germline V CDR1 and CDR2: SGHRS, YFSETQ. Trimming left V 4 bases short and J 5 bases short, with 12 bases between. Here the CDR3 DNA reads TGCGCCAGCAGCCCCTCTACAGGGAATGAAAAACTGTTTTTT. Translating gives CASSPSTGNEKLFF.

The genes are TRBV2 and TRBJ2-7; no clear D. Looked up from germline, CDR1 is SNHLY and CDR2 is FYNNEI. This CDR3 is 13 amino acids long. The ends were cut back, 3 bases at V and 6 bases at J, with 12 bases in the middle. The CDR3 here is CASSETLLTEQYF. The DNA for the CDR3 is TGTGCCAGCAGTGAGACCCTATTGACCGAGCAGTACTTC.

This clone came up a few times. The chain uses TRBV4-3 and TRBJ2-3; TRBD2 aligns across 9 bases. The length of the CDR3 is 15 residues. The V and J ends lost 1 base and 2 bases, in that order; junction bases with no gene match: 1. CDR1 is LGHNA, CDR2 YSLEER, per germline. This CDR3 reads CASSQGTSATDTQYF. CDR3 DNA: TGCGCCAGCAGCCAAGGGACTAGCGCCACAGATACGCAGTATTTT.

This clone has a handful of counts. The genes are TRBV10-3 and TRBJ2-2; D gene unclear. The CDR3 loop spans 14 amino acids. V lost 4 bases, J lost 8 bases, and 14 bases lay in between. Germline assignment: CDR1 ENHRY and CDR2 SYGVKD. The CDR3 DNA is TGTGCCATCAGTGGGACCGCCATTTCGGGGGAGCTGTTTTTT. It encodes CAISGTAISGELFF.

This clone occurred many times. V and J are TRBV2 and TRBJ1-4; D might be TRBD1 (6 bases). Germline values: CDR1 SNHLY, CDR2 FYNNEI. V shed 7 bases and J shed 3 bases, with 12 bases lying between them. This CDR3 comprises 14 residues. The CDR3 nucleotides read TGTGCCAGCAAACAGGGTTTCGCTAATGAAAAACTGTTTTTT. This encodes CASKQGFANEKLFF.

In this sample, this clone turned up a few times. This rearrangement joins TRBV28 to TRBJ2-1; D may be TRBD1 or TRBD2 (6 bases each). Trimming took 2 bases from V and 2 from J, leaving 13 bases between them. Germline V lookup: CDR1 MDHEN, CDR2 SYDVKM. The CDR3 sequence is 16 residues long. CDR3 DNA: TGTGCCAGCAGTTTAATGGGCGGGGACACCTACAATGAGCAGTTCTTC. The encoded protein is CASSLMGGDTYNEQFF. The full variable domain, rest sourced from reference TRBV28 and TRBJ2-1, is DVKVTQSSRYLVKRTGEKVFLECVQDMDHENMFWYRQDPGLGLRLIYFSYDVKMKEKGDIPEGYSVSREKKERFSLILESASTNQTSMYLCASSLMGGDTYNEQFFGPGTRLTVL.